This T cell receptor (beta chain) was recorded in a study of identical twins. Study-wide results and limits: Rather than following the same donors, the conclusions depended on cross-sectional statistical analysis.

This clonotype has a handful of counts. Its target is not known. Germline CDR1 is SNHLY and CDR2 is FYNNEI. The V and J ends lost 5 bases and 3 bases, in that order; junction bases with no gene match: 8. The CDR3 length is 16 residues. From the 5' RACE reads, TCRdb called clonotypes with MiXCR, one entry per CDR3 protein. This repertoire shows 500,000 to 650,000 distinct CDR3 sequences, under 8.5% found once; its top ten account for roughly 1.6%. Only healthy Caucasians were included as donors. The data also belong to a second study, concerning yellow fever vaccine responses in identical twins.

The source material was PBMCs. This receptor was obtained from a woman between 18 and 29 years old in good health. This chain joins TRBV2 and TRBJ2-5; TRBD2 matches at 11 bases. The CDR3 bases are TGTGCCAGCAGTTTATTAGCGGGAGGGCGCGAAGAGACCCAGTACTTC. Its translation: CASSLLAGGREETQYF.